The 14 T cell receptor beta chains given below trace back to one sample, sequenced in a study of blood T cell repertoires in COVID-19. Clones were read by immunoSEQ multiplex PCR, and TCRdb kept only the in-frame ones, dropping some. The sample has around 300,000 clones, 80% to 95% seen once; the top ten hold 2.2%. The sequenced sample consisted of peripheral blood. These receptors were obtained from a woman aged 25 to 39 with COVID-19, enrolled during active disease.

The chain links TRBV4-2 to TRBJ1-2; D is ambiguous. Germline V gives CDR1 LGHNA, CDR2 YNFKEQ. This CDR3 spans 15 amino acids. Trimming shortened V by 0 bases and J by 0 bases, and 8 bases separated the two germline ends. The CDR3 is CASSQDRTANYGYTF. As DNA, the CDR3 is TGTGCCAGCAGCCAAGATCGAACAGCTAACTATGGCTACACCTTC.

The chain carries TRBV28 and TRBJ2-3, with D possibly TRBD1 on 6 matching bases. CDR1 and CDR2 (germline): MDHEN, SYDVKM. The CDR3 is 16 amino acids. The ends were cut back, 3 bases at V and 2 bases at J, with 15 bases in the middle. In DNA form, the CDR3 reads TGTGCCAGCAGTTTTTCGCAGGGGCCCCTCACAGATACGCAGTATTTT. Residues: CASSFSQGPLTDTQYF.

This chain joins TRBV24-1 and TRBJ1-2; D possibly corresponds to TRBD1 (6 bases). Germline assignment: CDR1 KGHDR and CDR2 SFDVKD. CDR3 length: 16 amino acids. V was cut by 5 bases and J by 0 bases, with 15 bases left in between. The CDR3 sequence: CATSGQQGQANYGYTF. The CDR3 DNA reads TGTGCCACCAGTGGCCAACAGGGTCAGGCTAACTATGGCTACACCTTC.

The rearrangement links TRBV18 to TRBJ2-6; D might be TRBD1 (5 bases). CDR1 is KGHSH, CDR2 LQKENI, per germline. V was cut by 3 bases and J by 0 bases, with 21 bases left in between. This CDR3 contains 20 residues. This CDR3 reads CASSPIQPTETSSGANVLTF. CDR3 in DNA: TGTGCCAGCTCACCGATCCAGCCGACAGAGACCTCCTCTGGGGCCAACGTCCTGACTTTC.

The V and J genes are TRBV3-1 (or the pseudogene TRBV3-2) and TRBJ2-1, with D possibly TRBD2 on 6 matching bases. This CDR3 is 15 amino acids long. The germline V gene encodes CDR1 LGHDT and CDR2 YNNKEL (reference sequence). Trimming cost V 1 base and J 8 bases, with 15 bases left between them. The CDR3 DNA reads TGTGCCAGCAGCCAAGGAATCGGCGGAGGGGATGAGCAGTTCTTC. This translates into CASSQGIGGGDEQFF.

J is TRBJ2-5 and V is TRBV3-1 (or the pseudogene TRBV3-2), with TRBD2 as a possible D gene (5 bases). From germline, CDR1 is LGHDT and CDR2 YNNKEL (reference sequence). The CDR3 totals 15 residues. V dropped 4 bases and J dropped 5 bases, with 17 bases sitting between them. The CDR3 sequence: CASSRPTGRAETQYF. The CDR3 DNA is TGTGCCAGCAGCCGCCCGACGGGGAGAGCGGAGACCCAGTACTTC.

This clone occurred once. The chain employs TRBV11-2 and TRBJ2-7; 8 nucleotides agree with TRBD1. The germline CDR1 and CDR2 sequences are SGHAT and FQNNGV. The CDR3 runs to 14 residues. J was trimmed by 6 bases and V by 4 bases; bases with no gene match: 8. The CDR3 sequence: CASSSGAGGLEQYF. The CDR3 nucleotides are TGTGCCAGCAGCTCCGGAGCAGGGGGCCTCGAGCAGTACTTC.

The chain carries TRBV28 and TRBJ1-1; D is perhaps TRBD1 (5 bases). CDR1 and CDR2 (germline): MDHEN, SYDVKM. Trimming took 7 bases from V and 4 from J, leaving 7 bases between them. This CDR3 region has 11 residues. DNA of the CDR3: TGTGCCAGCACCCAGGGCACTGAAGCTTTCTTT. Its translation: CASTQGTEAFF.

This rearrangement joins TRBV2 to TRBJ2-7; 7 bases are shared with TRBD1. V gave up 11 bases and J gave up 6 bases; unmatched junction bases: 16. Germline CDR1 SNHLY, CDR2 FYNNEI. The CDR3 has 14 residues. The CDR3 here is CAGTGEPSEFEQYF. DNA of the CDR3: TGTGCCGGAACAGGGGAGCCCTCCGAATTCGAGCAGTACTTC.

The rearrangement links TRBV5-1 to TRBJ1-2; perhaps TRBD1 as D (6 bases). Looked up from germline, CDR1 is SGHRS and CDR2 is YFSETQ. This CDR3 has 15 residues. V lost 0 bases to trimming and J lost 4 bases, with 13 bases between them. For the CDR3, the DNA is TGCGCCAGCAGCTTGGGGGGGCAAAGCGTCTATGGCTACACCTTC. Its protein product is CASSLGGQSVYGYTF.

The chain is built from TRBV19 and TRBJ2-2; 7 positions agree with TRBD1. With V trimmed by 6 bases and J by 3 bases, 4 bases remained unmatched. The CDR3 length is 14 residues. The germline V gene has CDR1 LNHDA and CDR2 SQIVND (reference sequence). The CDR3 sequence: CASSQDRDTGELFF. The CDR3 nucleotides are TGTGCCAGTAGCCAAGACAGGGACACCGGGGAGCTGTTTTTT. The variable domain in full, completed from reference TRBV19 and TRBJ2-2, reads DGGITQSPKYLFRKEGQNVTLSCEQNLNHDAMYWYRQDPGQGLRLIYYSQIVNDFQKGDIAEGYSVSREKKESFPLTVTSAQKNPTAFYLCASSQDRDTGELFFGEGSRLTVL.

The V and J genes are TRBV4-1 and TRBJ2-5, with D perhaps matching TRBD2 (6 bases). CDR1 and CDR2 (germline): MGHRA, YSYEKL. The CDR3 covers 14 residues. Trimming pared 0 bases from V and 5 bases from J, leaving 10 bases between. DNA of the CDR3: TGCGCCAGCAGCCAAGAGGCAGGGAGGGAGACCCAGTACTTC. Amino acids: CASSQEAGRETQYF.

This chain links TRBV6-6 with TRBJ1-3; the D gene is possibly TRBD1 (6 bases). This CDR3 is built from 16 residues. The V gene's germline CDR1 is MNHNY and CDR2 SVGAGI (reference sequence). V was trimmed by 5 bases and J by 4 bases, leaving 18 bases between them. In DNA, the CDR3 is TGTGCCAGCAGTGCTGAGACAGGCCTCTTCGGAAACACCATATATTTT. Its translation is CASSAETGLFGNTIYF.

The CDR3 nucleotides read TGTGCCATCAGTGACAGACAGGATAATTCACCCCTCCACTTT. It codes for CAISDRQDNSPLHF. This chain uses TRBV10-3 with TRBJ1-6; TRBD1 is a possible D gene (6 bases). CDR3 length: 14 amino acids. The V end was cut by 3 bases, the J end by 5 bases, with 8 bases between. Germline values: CDR1 ENHRY, CDR2 SYGVKD.